This T cell receptor beta chain was observed in a study of type 1 and type 2 diabetes patients. Across the whole study: The cohort mixed type 1 diabetes, type 2 diabetes and nondiabetic donors. Sequencing for the whole study yielded 18,976,912 paired-end reads. Findings of the study overall: Both CD4+ and CD8+ type 2 diabetes repertoires showed significantly higher diversity than type 1. Type 2 diabetes and control samples shared highly correlated V and J usage, averaging approximately 0.97.

V lost 4 bases to trimming and J lost 2 bases, with 13 bases between them. Germline V gives CDR1 SGHRS, CDR2 YFSETQ. This CDR3 has 15 residues. With respect to this clonotype: The antigen is undetermined.

PCR was run on genomic DNA. Multiplex PCR with 30 forward and 13 reverse primers amplified the TCR beta CDR3. In TCRdb, the multiplex PCR reads were re-called with MiXCR into one record per CDR3 protein. The table includes 250,000 or so distinct CDR3 sequences, over 45% detected once. Specimen: peripheral blood mononuclear cells (PBMCs). The V gene is TRBV5-1, the J gene TRBJ1-5; D uncertain. This sequence originates from a man aged 18 to 35 with type 2 diabetes. CDR3 loop: CASSQDGGGNQPQHF. The CDR3 region has the DNA TGCGCCAGCAGCCAAGACGGCGGTGGCAATCAGCCCCAGCATTTT.